This T cell receptor (beta chain) was recorded in a study of metastatic and nonmetastatic thyroid tumors. Turning to the study itself: Across blood and tumor or nodule tissue, repertoires from malignant and benign thyroid patients were compared with one another. Study-wide results and caveats: For both blood and tumor, malignant thyroid tumors reportedly showed significantly higher TCR beta diversity than benign nodules did.

Authors' methods: Construction of a distant-metastasis classifier for papillary thyroid cancer relied on CDR3 differences across clinicopathological groups. Via MiXCR, TCRdb re-called the PCR reads. These V and J calls rely on TCRdb rather than the paper's analysis. The table lists 35,000 to 50,000 clones, less than 4.5% of them singletons, with about 9.8% in the top ten. CDR1 and CDR2 from the germline V gene are LNHDA and SQIVND (reference sequence). The V end was cut by 1 base, the J end by 0 bases, with 3 bases between. This CDR3 has 13 residues. This clone was counted at least ten times. Its antigen is not identified. Ahead of thyroid surgery, no patient had received treatment of any kind.

The origin of this receptor is a female donor with papillary thyroid cancer or a benign thyroid nodule (not recorded which). Some clones in this sample may be carry-over from other donors' samples. The rearrangement joins TRBV19 to TRBJ2-5; D is ambiguous. The sample consisted of blood. CDR3 coding DNA: TGTGCCAGTAGTATAGCGAACCAAGAGACCCAGTACTTC. It yields the protein CASSIANQETQYF. The full variable domain, with the rest looked up from reference TRBV19 and TRBJ2-5, is DGGITQSPKYLFRKEGQNVTLSCEQNLNHDAMYWYRQDPGQGLRLIYYSQIVNDFQKGDIAEGYSVSREKKESFPLTVTSAQKNPTAFYLCASSIANQETQYFGPGTRLLVL.